Listed here are 31 T cell receptor beta chains from one sample, sequenced in a study of molecular identifiers for immune sequencing clone quantification. One entry per CDR3 protein results from TCRdb running MiXCR on the PCR reads. The table lists more than 550,000 distinct CDR3 sequences, over 25% of them singletons. Sample: naive CD8+ T cells from blood, with Jurkat cell RNA spiked in. The subset here: FACS-sorted CD8+CD4-CCR7+CD45RA+ naive T cells. The receptors shown here come from a human donor in good health. Some libraries in this study had Jurkat cell RNA spiked in.

Details on this clonotype: The junction does not match germline at one end; this may be a read error. The chain links TRBV27 to TRBJ2-5, with 7 bases matching TRBD2. CDR1 is MNHEY, CDR2 SMNVEV, per germline (reference sequence). The CDR3 runs 13 residues. Here the CDR3 DNA reads TGTGCCAGCAGTTTACGGGCGGGAGAGACCCTGTACTTC. Protein: CASSLRAGETLYF.

The genes are TRBV27 and TRBJ2-5, with TRBD1 as a possible D gene (5 bases). Trimming stripped 2 bases from V and 0 bases from J, with 10 bases between. The V gene's germline CDR1 is MNHEY and CDR2 SMNVEV (reference sequence). This CDR3 is 15 amino acids long. The CDR3 DNA reads TGTGCCAGCAGTTTAGGGGCATCGTACCAAGAGACCCAGTACTTC. As protein: CASSLGASYQETQYF.

A remark on this clonotype: Possible read error: a much larger clone is one base away. This sequence joins TRBV29-1 and TRBJ2-3; 8 bases are a match to TRBD1. Germline trimming cut 1 base from V and 5 bases from J; bases unmatched to any gene: 8. This CDR3 has 15 amino acids. The germline gives CDR1 SQVTM, CDR2 ANQGSEA. The CDR3 coding sequence is TGCAGCGTTGAAGCCCTCGACAGGGGTGTAGATACGCAGTATTTT. Residues: CSVEALDRGVDTQYF.

This clonotype appeared once. A much bigger clone sits one base away, suggesting this may be a read error. V gene TRBV12-3 or TRBV12-4 combines with J gene TRBJ1-2; D unresolved. The CDR3 is made up of 13 amino acids. Here the CDR3 reads CACSSPTSYGYTF. CDR3 bases: TGTGCCTGCAGTTCTCCTACAAGCTATGGCTACACCTTC.

The chain uses TRBV6-1 and TRBJ1-6; tentative D call: TRBD1 (5 bases). The length of the CDR3 is 15 residues. V lost 2 bases and J 5 bases, leaving 10 bases between the germline ends. Germline values: CDR1 MNHNS, CDR2 SASEGT. CDR3 sequence (DNA): TGTGCCAGCAGTGAATGGGCAGGGAATAATTCACCCCTCCACTTT. Amino acids: CASSEWAGNNSPLHF.

This clonotype was recorded many times. J is TRBJ1-1 and V is TRBV3-1; tentative D call: TRBD1 (5 bases). Germline CDR1 LGHDT, CDR2 YNNKEL (reference sequence). The length of the CDR3 is 13 residues. Between the trimmed V and J ends, which lost 3 bases and 4 bases, there was a span of 9 bases. CDR3 coding DNA: TGTGCCAGCAGCCAGGGGGATGGCACTGAAGCTTTCTTT. Its protein product is CASSQGDGTEAFF.

The chain has TRBV11-2 and TRBJ2-5; D unresolved. The CDR3 extends over 14 amino acids. Per the germline V gene, CDR1 is SGHAT and CDR2 is FQNNGV. Trimming shortened V by 11 bases and J by 13 bases, and 29 bases separated the two germline ends. The CDR3 nucleotides are TGTGCCCGCCGCGCCGCGTGGGCCCCCGAGCCCCCGTACTTC. This gives the protein CARRAAWAPEPPYF.

This clonotype has just a few counts. This may be a read error: a much more frequent sequence differs by one nucleotide. This chain connects TRBV9 to TRBJ2-7; a possible D gene is TRBD1 (5 bases). V lost 3 bases to trimming and J lost 3 bases, with 16 bases between them. The CDR3 consists of 15 residues. Germline-derived CDR1 and CDR2 are SGDLS and YYNGEE. The CDR3 nucleotides read TGTGCCAGCAGCGCAGGGCCGGGCTCCTTCTACGAGCAGTACTTC. Residues: CASSAGPGSFYEQYF.

This clonotype was recorded at least ten times. The chain employs TRBV4-1 and TRBJ2-7; 9 nucleotides match TRBD1. Germline V gene sequence: CDR1 MGHRA, CDR2 YSYEKL. V lost 6 bases to trimming and J lost 3 bases; unmatched junction nucleotides: 6. The CDR3 sequence is 14 residues long. DNA of the CDR3: TGCGCCAGCAGACTCGGGACAGGGATCTACGAGCAGTACTTC. This encodes CASRLGTGIYEQYF.

About this clonotype: This likely comes from a read error, as the CDR3 has no conserved phenylalanine or tryptophan at its end. The J gene is TRBJ1-3, the V gene TRBV27; D is undetermined. From germline, CDR1 is MNHEY and CDR2 SMNVEV (reference sequence). Between the trimmed V and J ends, which lost 3 bases and 2 bases, there was a span of 8 bases. The CDR3 has 14 residues. CDR3 in DNA: TGTGCCAGCAGTTTGGGCAGAGCTGGAAACACCATATATTCT. It is translated as CASSLGRAGNTIYS.

This clonotype was observed many times. This rearrangement joins TRBV7-3 to TRBJ2-3; possibly TRBD1 for D (5 bases). Germline CDR1 is SGHTA and CDR2 is FQGTGA. V was pared by 5 bases and J by 1 base, with 16 bases between. The CDR3 consists of 16 residues. The CDR3 region has the DNA TGTGCCAGCAGCCAAGGTTTTGGGGCTGGCACAGATACGCAGTATTTT. Amino acid sequence: CASSQGFGAGTDTQYF. Based on the CDR3 plus reference TRBV7-3 and TRBJ2-3, the full variable domain is GAGVSQTPSNKVTEKGKYVELRCDPISGHTALYWYRQSLGQGPEFLIYFQGTGAADDSGLPNDRFFAVRPEGSVSTLKIQRTERGDSAVYLCASSQGFGAGTDTQYFGPGTRLTVL.

This clonotype came up many times. DNA for the CDR3: TGTGCCAGCAGCCAAGGAATAGGGGACCTCAATCAGCCCCAGCATTTT. Translation gives CASSQGIGDLNQPQHF. The chain couples TRBV4-2 to TRBJ1-5; perhaps TRBD1 as D (5 bases). Germline-derived CDR1 and CDR2 are LGHNA and YNFKEQ. There are 16 residues in the CDR3. The germline V and J ends were trimmed by 1 base and 3 bases, with 13 bases remaining between them.

This clonotype was seen a few times. V gene TRBV14 combines with J gene TRBJ2-7, with 9 bases fitting TRBD2. The CDR3 runs to 16 residues. Per germline, CDR1 SGHDN and CDR2 FVKESK. V dropped 4 bases and J dropped 0; count of bases not matched to a gene: 7. Written as DNA, the CDR3 is TGTGCCAGCAGCCCTGTAGCGGGGGTGATCTCCTACGAGCAGTACTTC. The encoded protein is CASSPVAGVISYEQYF.

This clonotype was detected many times. The CDR3 region has the DNA TGTGCCAGCAGCTGGGCCCGTGGGGAGCAGTACTTC. It encodes CASSWARGEQYF. J is TRBJ2-7 and V is TRBV5-4; D call uncertain. V was cut by 3 bases and J by 7 bases, with 11 bases left in between. The CDR3 length is 12 residues. Germline CDR1 reads SGHNT; CDR2 reads YYREEE (reference sequence).

This clonotype was counted at least ten times. J is TRBJ1-5 and V is TRBV6-2 or TRBV6-3; no clear D. Trimming pared 3 bases from V and 5 bases from J, leaving 11 bases between. The CDR3 consists of 14 residues. Germline loops: CDR1 MNHEY, CDR2 SVGEGT. The CDR3 DNA reads TGTGCCAGCAGTTATCAATCCCCGGATCAGCCCCAGCATTTT. Its translation: CASSYQSPDQPQHF.

This clonotype was detected a few times. The J gene is TRBJ2-3, the V gene TRBV19; the D is unclear. V dropped 2 bases and J dropped 5 bases, with 8 bases sitting between them. This CDR3 region has 13 residues. Looked up from germline, CDR1 is LNHDA and CDR2 is SQIVND (reference sequence). CDR3 residues: CASSIILIDTQYF. The DNA of the CDR3 is TGTGCCAGTAGTATAATACTTATAGATACGCAGTATTTT.

This clonotype was found many times. The chain recombines TRBV7-9 with TRBJ1-1, with D uncertain. V was clipped by 3 bases and J by 7 bases, with 9 bases between them. The CDR3 runs 12 residues. CDR1 is SEHNR and CDR2 is FQNEAQ in the germline V gene (reference sequence). CDR3 protein: CASSFPGNEAFF. CDR3 bases: TGTGCCAGCAGCTTCCCTGGGAATGAAGCTTTCTTT.

The J gene is TRBJ1-1, the V gene TRBV27, with 7 bases identical to TRBD1. CDR1 and CDR2 from the germline V gene are MNHEY and SMNVEV (reference sequence). The CDR3 sequence is 15 residues long. The trim removed 6 bases at V and 6 bases at J, leaving 13 bases unmatched. The CDR3 nucleotides are TGTGCCAGCAGGGTTTACAGGGGAAGGGACGCTGAAGCTTTCTTT. It codes for CASRVYRGRDAEAFF.

The table lists this clonotype with many counts. The rearrangement uses TRBV4-3 and TRBJ2-3; no firm D call. CDR3 size: 12 residues. Germline loops: CDR1 LGHNA, CDR2 YSLEER. The ends were cut back, 0 bases at V and 5 bases at J, with 3 bases in the middle. This CDR3 reads CASSQDEDTQYF. In nucleotides, the CDR3 is TGCGCCAGCAGCCAAGATGAAGATACGCAGTATTTT.

This clonotype was counted at least ten times. The rearrangement uses TRBV9 and TRBJ2-5, with 10 nucleotides matching TRBD2. The V and J ends lost 3 bases and 3 bases, in that order; junction bases with no gene match: 5. CDR1 and CDR2 (germline): SGDLS, YYNGEE. CDR3 length: 15 residues. CDR3 sequence: CASSASGGNEETQYF. CDR3 coding DNA: TGTGCCAGCAGCGCTAGCGGGGGAAACGAAGAGACCCAGTACTTC.

This clonotype was seen ten or more times. The V call is TRBV5-4, the J call TRBJ2-3; D perhaps matches TRBD2 (6 bases). The V end was cut by 0 bases, the J end by 8 bases, with 13 bases between. The CDR3 runs 14 residues. Germline CDR1 is SGHNT and CDR2 is YYREEE (reference sequence). CDR3 in DNA: TGTGCCAGCAGCTTGGGCGGGGACCCAGCTACGCAGTATTTT. Residues: CASSLGGDPATQYF.

This clonotype was seen at least ten times. The chain employs TRBV30 and TRBJ2-5; 14 nucleotides align to TRBD2. After removal of 5 bases from V and 5 bases from J, the junction contained 7 bases not matched to a gene. The CDR3 loop spans 15 amino acids. Germline V gene data show CDR1 as GTSNPN and CDR2 as SVGIG (reference sequence). CDR3 nucleotide sequence: TGTGCCTGGCAGACTAGCGGGAGGGCCAGCGAGACCCAGTACTTC. Its protein product is CAWQTSGRASETQYF.

The rearrangement joins TRBV9 to TRBJ2-1, with unresolved D. This CDR3 has 15 residues. Germline CDR1 is SGDLS and CDR2 is YYNGEE. V shed 3 bases and J shed 9 bases, with 19 bases lying between them. CDR3 bases: TGTGCCAGCAGCGGAGGACGAATTGGTCAATTTGAGCAGTTCTTC. It codes for CASSGGRIGQFEQFF.

This clonotype has more than one count but fewer than ten. The chain joins TRBV7-2 to TRBJ1-4; no clear D. The germline V gene encodes CDR1 SGHTA and CDR2 FQGNSA. V lost 1 base and J lost 8, with 14 bases in between. The CDR3 has 15 residues. CDR3 protein: CASSLGLGWWEKLFF. The CDR3 DNA reads as TGTGCCAGCAGCTTAGGTTTGGGTTGGTGGGAAAAACTGTTTTTT.

The count of this clonotype is one. This is likely a read error, given that the CDR3 carries no conserved phenylalanine or tryptophan at its end. The chain has TRBV4-3 and TRBJ2-7; TRBD2 agrees at 7 bases. In germline, CDR1 is LGHNA, CDR2 YSLEER. The V and J ends lost 3 bases and 4 bases, in that order; junction bases with no gene match: 9. This CDR3 is built from 15 residues. CDR3 nucleotides: TGCGCCAGCAGCCATTCGTCGGGACTAAAATACGAGCAGTACCTC. Its protein is CASSHSSGLKYEQYL.

As to this clonotype: One end of the junction varies from germline; a read error may be responsible. V and J are TRBV10-3 and TRBJ2-7; D is undetermined. This CDR3 is 13 amino acids long. The germline CDR1 and CDR2 sequences are ENHRY and SYGVKD. The CDR3 DNA reads TGTGCCATCAGTGACGAGACTTCCTGCGAGCAGTACTTC. Amino acid sequence: CAISDETSCEQYF.

As regards this clonotype: This likely comes from a read error, as the CDR3 has no conserved phenylalanine or tryptophan at its end. The chain carries TRBV20-1 and TRBJ2-7, with 9 bases lining up with TRBD2. The length of the CDR3 is 15 residues. Per germline, CDR1 DFQATT and CDR2 SNEGSKA (reference sequence). V gave up 1 base and J gave up 4 bases; unmatched junction bases: 8. The CDR3 DNA reads TGCAGTGCTAGAGGTCTAGCGGGGCCGAATTACGAGCAGTACCTC. Its translation: CSARGLAGPNYEQYL.

The chain links TRBV7-6 to TRBJ1-1, with D hard to call. CDR1 and CDR2 (germline): SGHVS, FNYEAQ. The CDR3 loop spans 14 amino acids. V dropped 4 bases and J dropped 8 bases, with 17 bases sitting between them. The CDR3 nucleotides read TGTGCCAGCAGCTCTGATGGGGTTTACTCGGAAGCTTTCTTT. This encodes CASSSDGVYSEAFF.

The chain uses TRBV18 and TRBJ2-7; tentative D call: TRBD1 (6 bases). The CDR3 spans 14 residues. The germline V and J ends were trimmed by 0 bases and 4 bases, with 10 bases remaining between them. Germline lookup yields CDR1 KGHSH and CDR2 LQKENI. CDR3 sequence: CASSPPHRVYEQYF. The CDR3 DNA is TGTGCCAGCTCACCACCTCACAGGGTATACGAGCAGTACTTC.

This chain links TRBV28 with TRBJ2-1; the match to TRBD1 covers 8 bases. The CDR3 totals 15 residues. The junction had 3 bases not matched to a gene; V was cut back by 4 bases and J by 1 base. Germline CDR1 reads MDHEN; CDR2 reads SYDVKM. The CDR3 bases are TGTGCCAGCAGTTACAGGGGGGTTTCCTACAATGAGCAGTTCTTC. Residues: CASSYRGVSYNEQFF. Full variable domain (rest looked up from reference TRBV28 and TRBJ2-1): DVKVTQSSRYLVKRTGEKVFLECVQDMDHENMFWYRQDPGLGLRLIYFSYDVKMKEKGDIPEGYSVSREKKERFSLILESASTNQTSMYLCASSYRGVSYNEQFFGPGTRLTVL.

This clonotype was found a few times. This chain connects TRBV4-1 to TRBJ2-7; no clear D. Germline assignment: CDR1 MGHRA and CDR2 YSYEKL. Trimming shortened V by 2 bases and J by 3 bases, and 8 bases separated the two germline ends. The length of the CDR3 is 13 residues. The CDR3 sequence: CASSQRGNYEQYF. DNA of the CDR3: TGCGCCAGCAGCCAAAGAGGTAACTACGAGCAGTACTTC.